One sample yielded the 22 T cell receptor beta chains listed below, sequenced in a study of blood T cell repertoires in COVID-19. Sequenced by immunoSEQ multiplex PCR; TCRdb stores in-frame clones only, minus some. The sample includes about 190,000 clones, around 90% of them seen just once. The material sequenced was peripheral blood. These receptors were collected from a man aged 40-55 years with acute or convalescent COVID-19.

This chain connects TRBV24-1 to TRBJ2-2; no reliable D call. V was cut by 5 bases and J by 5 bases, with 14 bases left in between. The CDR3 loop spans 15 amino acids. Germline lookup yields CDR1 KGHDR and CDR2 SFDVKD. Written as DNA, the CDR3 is TGTGCCACCAGTGGCGCCAGACTCACGACCGGGGAGCTGTTTTTT. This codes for CATSGARLTTGELFF.

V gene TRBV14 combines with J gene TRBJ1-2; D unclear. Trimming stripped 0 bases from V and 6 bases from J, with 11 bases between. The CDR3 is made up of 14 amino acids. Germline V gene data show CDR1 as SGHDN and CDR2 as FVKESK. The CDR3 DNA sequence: TGTGCCAGCAGCCAAGAGAGGATTACCAATGGCTACACCTTC. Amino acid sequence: CASSQERITNGYTF. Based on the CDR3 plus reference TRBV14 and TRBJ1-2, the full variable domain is EAGVTQFPSHSVIEKGQTVTLRCDPISGHDNLYWYRRVMGKEIKFLLHFVKESKQDESGMPNNRFLAERTGGTYSTLKVQPAELEDSGVYFCASSQERITNGYTFGSGTRLTVV.

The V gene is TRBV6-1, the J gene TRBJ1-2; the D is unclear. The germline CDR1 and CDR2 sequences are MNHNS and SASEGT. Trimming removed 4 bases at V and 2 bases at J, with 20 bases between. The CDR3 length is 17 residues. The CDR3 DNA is TGTGCCAGCAGTGGACCGAGAGACCGGGAAACAAACTATGGCTACACCTTC. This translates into CASSGPRDRETNYGYTF.

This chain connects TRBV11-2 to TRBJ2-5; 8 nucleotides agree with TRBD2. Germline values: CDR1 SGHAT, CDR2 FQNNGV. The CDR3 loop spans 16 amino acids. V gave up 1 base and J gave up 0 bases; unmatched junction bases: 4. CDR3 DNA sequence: TGTGCCAGCAGCTTAGCCCTAGCGGGCTACCAAGAGACCCAGTACTTC. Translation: CASSLALAGYQETQYF. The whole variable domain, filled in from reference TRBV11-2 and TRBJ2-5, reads EAGVAQSPRYKIIEKRQSVAFWCNPISGHATLYWYQQILGQGPKLLIQFQNNGVVDDSQLPKDRFSAERLKGVDSTLKIQPAKLEDSAVYLCASSLALAGYQETQYFGPGTRLLVL.

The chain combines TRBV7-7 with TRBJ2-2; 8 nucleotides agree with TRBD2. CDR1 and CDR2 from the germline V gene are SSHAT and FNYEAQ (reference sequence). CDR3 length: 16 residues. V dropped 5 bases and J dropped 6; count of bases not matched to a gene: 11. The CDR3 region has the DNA TGTGCCAGCAGCCCAGACGGGGGGGCCATACCCGGGGAGCTGTTTTTT. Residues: CASSPDGGAIPGELFF.

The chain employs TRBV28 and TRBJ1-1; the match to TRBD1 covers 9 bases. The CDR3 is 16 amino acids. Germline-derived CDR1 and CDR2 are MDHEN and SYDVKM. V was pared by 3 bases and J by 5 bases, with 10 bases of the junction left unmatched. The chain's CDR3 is CASSFSMGTGRTEAFF. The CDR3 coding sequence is TGTGCCAGCAGTTTTTCTATGGGGACAGGGAGGACTGAAGCTTTCTTT.

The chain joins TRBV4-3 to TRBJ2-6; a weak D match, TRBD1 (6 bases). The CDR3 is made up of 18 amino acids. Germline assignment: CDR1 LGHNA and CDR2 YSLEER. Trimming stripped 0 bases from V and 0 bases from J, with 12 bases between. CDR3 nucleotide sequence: TGCGCCAGCAGCCAAGATGCAGGGGTGAGCTCTGGGGCCAACGTCCTGACTTTC. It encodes CASSQDAGVSSGANVLTF.

The CDR3 DNA sequence: TGTGCCAGCAGCTTGGGGGGGCCTGACAGAACAGATACGCAGTATTTT. Translated, it gives CASSLGGPDRTDTQYF. The chain employs TRBV5-4 and TRBJ2-3, with D perhaps TRBD1 (6 bases). Trimming stripped 0 bases from V and 3 bases from J, with 14 bases between. The CDR3 length is 16 residues. The germline V gene encodes CDR1 SGHNT and CDR2 YYREEE (reference sequence).

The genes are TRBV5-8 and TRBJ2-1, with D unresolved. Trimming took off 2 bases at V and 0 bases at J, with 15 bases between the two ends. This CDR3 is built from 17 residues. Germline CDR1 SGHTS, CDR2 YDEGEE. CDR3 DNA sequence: TGTGCCAGCAGCTTTAAGACCACGACACGCTCCTACAATGAGCAGTTCTTC. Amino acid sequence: CASSFKTTTRSYNEQFF.

CDR3 amino acids: CASSLARGSGNTIYF. Written as DNA, the CDR3 is TGTGCCAGCAGCTTGGCCAGGGGTTCTGGAAACACCATATATTTT. The J gene is TRBJ1-3, the V gene TRBV5-5; D is possibly TRBD1 (6 bases). Trimming shortened V by 0 bases and J by 1 base, and 8 bases separated the two germline ends. The CDR3 covers 15 residues. Germline CDR1 is SGHKS and CDR2 is YYEKEE (reference sequence).

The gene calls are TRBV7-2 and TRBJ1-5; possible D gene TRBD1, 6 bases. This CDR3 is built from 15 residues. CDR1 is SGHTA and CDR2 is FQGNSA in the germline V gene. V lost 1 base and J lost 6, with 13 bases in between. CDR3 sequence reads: CASSLGGGGSQPQHF. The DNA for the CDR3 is TGTGCCAGCAGCTTAGGAGGGGGGGGAAGTCAGCCCCAGCATTTT.

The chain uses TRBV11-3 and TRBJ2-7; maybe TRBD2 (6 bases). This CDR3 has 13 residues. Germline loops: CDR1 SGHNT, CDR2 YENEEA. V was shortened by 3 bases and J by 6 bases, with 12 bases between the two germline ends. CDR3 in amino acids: CASSLEGIGEQYF. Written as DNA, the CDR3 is TGTGCCAGCAGCTTGGAGGGTATCGGCGAGCAGTACTTC.

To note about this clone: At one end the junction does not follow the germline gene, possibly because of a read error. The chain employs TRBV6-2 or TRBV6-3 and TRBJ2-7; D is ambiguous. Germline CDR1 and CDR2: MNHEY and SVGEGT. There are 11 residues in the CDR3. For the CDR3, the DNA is TGTGCCAGCAGTTCCTCCAACGAGCAGTACTTC. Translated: CASSSSNEQYF.

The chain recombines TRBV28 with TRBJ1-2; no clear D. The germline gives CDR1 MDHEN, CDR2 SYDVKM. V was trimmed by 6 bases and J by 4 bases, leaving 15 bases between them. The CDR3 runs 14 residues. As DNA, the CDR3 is TGTGCCAGCAGCCCGGCGGAGGGAATCTATGGCTACACCTTC. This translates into CASSPAEGIYGYTF.

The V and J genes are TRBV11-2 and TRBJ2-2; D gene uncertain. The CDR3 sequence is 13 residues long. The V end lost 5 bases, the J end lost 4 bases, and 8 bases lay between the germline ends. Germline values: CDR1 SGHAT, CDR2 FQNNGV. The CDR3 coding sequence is TGTGCCAGCAGCGTCGACTTCACCGGGGAGCTGTTTTTT. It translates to CASSVDFTGELFF. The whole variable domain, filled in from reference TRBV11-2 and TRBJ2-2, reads EAGVAQSPRYKIIEKRQSVAFWCNPISGHATLYWYQQILGQGPKLLIQFQNNGVVDDSQLPKDRFSAERLKGVDSTLKIQPAKLEDSAVYLCASSVDFTGELFFGEGSRLTVL.

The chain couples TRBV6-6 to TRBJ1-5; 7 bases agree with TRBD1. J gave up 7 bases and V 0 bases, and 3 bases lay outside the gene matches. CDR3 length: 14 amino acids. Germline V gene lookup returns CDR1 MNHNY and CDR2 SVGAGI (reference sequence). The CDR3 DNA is TGTGCCAGCAGTTACTCGAACAGGGGCCAGCCCCAGCATTTT. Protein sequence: CASSYSNRGQPQHF.

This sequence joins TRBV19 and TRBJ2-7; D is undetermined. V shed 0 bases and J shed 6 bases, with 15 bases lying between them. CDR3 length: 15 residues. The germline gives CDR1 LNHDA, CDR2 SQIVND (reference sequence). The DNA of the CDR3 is TGTGCCAGTAGTATAGATCGCCTACCCTCGGGCGAGCAGTACTTC. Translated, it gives CASSIDRLPSGEQYF.

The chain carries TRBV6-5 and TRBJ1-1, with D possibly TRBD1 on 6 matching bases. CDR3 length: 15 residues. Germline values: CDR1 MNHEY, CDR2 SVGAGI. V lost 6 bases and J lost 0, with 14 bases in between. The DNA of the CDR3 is TGTGCCAGCAGAACTACCGGACAGATGAACACTGAAGCTTTCTTT. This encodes CASRTTGQMNTEAFF.

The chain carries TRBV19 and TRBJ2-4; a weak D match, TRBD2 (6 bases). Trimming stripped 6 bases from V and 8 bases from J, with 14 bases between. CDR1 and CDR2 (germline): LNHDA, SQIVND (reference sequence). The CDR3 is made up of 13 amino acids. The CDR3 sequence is CASRTRGADIQYF. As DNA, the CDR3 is TGTGCCAGTAGGACTCGCGGGGCGGACATTCAGTACTTC.

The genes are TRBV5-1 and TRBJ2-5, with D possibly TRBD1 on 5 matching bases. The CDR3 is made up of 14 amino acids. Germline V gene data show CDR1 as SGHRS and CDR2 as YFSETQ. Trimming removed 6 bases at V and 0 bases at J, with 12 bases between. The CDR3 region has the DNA TGCGCCAGCACCTCAGGGAACTACCAAGAGACCCAGTACTTC. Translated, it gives CASTSGNYQETQYF.

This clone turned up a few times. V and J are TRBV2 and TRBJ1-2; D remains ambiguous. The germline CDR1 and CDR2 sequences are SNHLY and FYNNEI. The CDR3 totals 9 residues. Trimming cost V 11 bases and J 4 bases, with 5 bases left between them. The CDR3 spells CAGGYGYTF. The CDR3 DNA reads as TGTGCCGGAGGCTATGGCTACACCTTC.

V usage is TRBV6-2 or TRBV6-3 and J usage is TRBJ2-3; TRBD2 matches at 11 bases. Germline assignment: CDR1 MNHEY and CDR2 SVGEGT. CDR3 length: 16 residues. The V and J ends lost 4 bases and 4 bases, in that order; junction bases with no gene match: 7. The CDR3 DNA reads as TGTGCCAGCAGTTCTGTAGGGACTAGCGGCCCAGATACGCAGTATTTT. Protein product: CASSSVGTSGPDTQYF.